This is a list of T cell receptor beta chains from one sample in a study of OX40 agonist ivuxolimab in advanced cancers. TCRdb's copy holds only in-frame clones and misses some; the assay was immunoSEQ multiplex PCR. The profile shows 90,000 to 130,000 clones, about 92% of them singletons. The sample here was CD4+ or CD8+ T cells sorted from blood, taken in a trial of the OX40 agonist ivuxolimab. All receptors come from an adult with an advanced solid tumor such as melanoma, head and neck, liver or kidney cancer. Both conserved end residues are part of each CDR3. The D gene is left open where the match is weak. Some rows mark clone size as missing; the rest say once, few, many or name a class of expanded clone.

TRBV6-5	NA	TRBJ2-1	NA	CASSYSGRSYNEQFF	TGTGCCAGCAGTTACTCAGGGAGGTCCTACAATGAGCAGTTCTTC
TRBV11-2	NA	TRBJ1-1	NA	CASSPAQPHTEAFF	TGTGCCAGCAGCCCCGCTCAACCCCACACTGAAGCTTTCTTT
TRBV19	TRBD1	TRBJ1-5	NA	CASIRDRAGNQPQHF	TGTGCCAGTATTCGGGACAGGGCTGGCAATCAGCCCCAGCATTTT
TRBV5-4	NA	TRBJ2-5	NA	CASSLVATETQYF	TGTGCCAGCAGCCTTGTAGCAACAGAGACCCAGTACTTC
TRBV27	NA	TRBJ1-1	NA	CASSTLQGGNTEAFF	TGTGCCAGCAGTACGCTCCAGGGAGGCAACACTGAAGCTTTCTTT
TRBV18	NA	TRBJ2-3	NA	CASSPSTDKQYF	TGTGCCAGCTCACCCTCAACGGACAAGCAGTATTTT
TRBV7-2	NA	TRBJ2-1	NA	CASSLQPAGDEQFF	TGTGCCAGCAGCTTGCAACCCGCCGGGGATGAGCAGTTCTTC
TRBV5-1	NA	TRBJ2-5	NA	CASSSGDQETQYF	TGCGCCAGCAGCTCGGGGGACCAAGAGACCCAGTACTTC
TRBV7-9	NA	TRBJ2-7	NA	CASSLVSESYEQYF	TGTGCCAGCAGCTTAGTGTCGGAGTCCTACGAGCAGTACTTC
TRBV11-2	TRBD2	TRBJ2-2	NA	CASSSLAGKTGELFF	TGTGCCAGCAGCTCTCTAGCGGGAAAAACCGGGGAGCTGTTTTTT
TRBV5-1	TRBD2	TRBJ2-3	NA	CASSWGTSGSTDTQYF	TGCGCCAGCAGCTGGGGGACTAGCGGGAGCACAGATACGCAGTATTTT
TRBV18	NA	TRBJ2-5	NA	CASSPQGGVETQYF	TGTGCCAGCTCACCGCAAGGGGGTGTAGAGACCCAGTACTTC
TRBV6-6	NA	TRBJ2-7	NA	CASSSTDSSSYEQYF	TGTGCCAGCAGTTCGACGGATTCGAGCTCCTACGAGCAGTACTTC
TRBV10-3	NA	TRBJ1-4	NA	CAISEANEKLFF	TGTGCCATCAGTGAGGCGAACGAAAAACTGTTTTTT
TRBV6-6	NA	TRBJ2-1	few	CASSYSLLVDEQFF	TGTGCCAGCAGTTACTCATTACTAGTGGATGAGCAGTTCTTC
TRBV4-2	NA	TRBJ2-2	many	CASSQERQGIVPNTGELFF	TGTGCCAGCAGCCAAGAACGTCAGGGTATAGTGCCGAACACCGGGGAGCTGTTTTTT
TRBV19	NA	TRBJ1-1	few	CASSMVRANTEAFF	TGTGCCAGTAGTATGGTTCGGGCGAACACTGAAGCTTTCTTT
TRBV30	TRBD2	TRBJ2-5	once	CAWSVSASGRAQYF	TGTGCCTGGAGTGTATCAGCTAGCGGGAGGGCCCAGTACTTC
TRBV7-2	TRBD2	TRBJ2-3	NA	CASRTSGGTDTQYF	TGTGCCAGCAGAACTAGCGGGGGGACAGATACGCAGTATTTT
TRBV19	NA	TRBJ2-3	NA	CASELGGSDTQYF	TGTGCCAGTGAACTAGGAGGTTCGGATACGCAGTATTTT
TRBV5-4	NA	TRBJ1-2	NA	CASSLAGANYGYTF	TGTGCCAGCAGCTTGGCGGGGGCCAACTATGGCTACACCTTC
TRBV5-4	NA	TRBJ2-1	NA	CASSYTRGAEQFF	TGTGCCAGCAGTTATACCAGGGGGGCTGAGCAGTTCTTC
TRBV29-1	TRBD2	TRBJ2-1	NA	CSVASGGPRFF	TGCAGCGTTGCTAGCGGGGGCCCTCGATTCTTC
TRBV18	NA	TRBJ1-1	NA	CASSPREGPTEAFF	TGTGCCAGCTCACCCCGGGAAGGGCCCACTGAAGCTTTCTTT
TRBV7-2	NA	TRBJ1-2	NA	CASSLASQLSNYGYTF	TGTGCCAGCAGCTTAGCCAGCCAATTAAGTAACTATGGCTACACCTTC
TRBV4-1	NA	TRBJ1-2	NA	CASSQEPRPRGYTF	TGCGCCAGCAGCCAAGAACCCAGACCGAGGGGCTACACCTTC
TRBV5-1	NA	TRBJ1-1	NA	CASSSQSGTLNTEAFF	TGCGCCAGCAGCTCGCAATCCGGGACCCTGAACACTGAAGCTTTCTTT
TRBV10-3	NA	TRBJ2-7	NA	CAIGRPADGEQYF	TGTGCCATCGGGAGGCCGGCCGATGGCGAGCAGTACTTC
TRBV29-1	TRBD1	TRBJ1-1	NA	CSAGFRDRDLRGNTEAFF	TGCAGCGCCGGATTCCGGGACAGGGACTTACGGGGGAACACTGAAGCTTTCTTT
TRBV12-5	NA	TRBJ1-5	NA	CASALTAHQPQHF	TGTGCTAGTGCCCTCACGGCCCATCAGCCCCAGCATTTT
TRBV7-9	NA	TRBJ1-2	NA	CASSSRTGQSDYGYTF	TGTGCCAGCAGCTCGAGAACTGGACAGTCTGACTATGGCTACACCTTC
TRBV6-4	NA	TRBJ2-7	NA	CASSDERYEQYF	TGTGCCAGCAGTGACGAGAGGTACGAGCAGTACTTC
TRBV4-2	NA	TRBJ2-2	NA	CASSQDLDTNTGELFF	TGTGCCAGCAGCCAGGACTTAGACACGAACACCGGGGAGCTGTTTTTT
TRBV5-6	NA	TRBJ1-1	NA	CASSFRTEAFF	TGTGCCAGCAGCTTCAGGACTGAAGCTTTCTTT
TRBV19	NA	TRBJ1-1	NA	CASTTWGAAAEAFF	TGTGCCAGTACTACGTGGGGGGCAGCGGCTGAAGCTTTCTTT
TRBV6-6	NA	TRBJ2-7	NA	CASSYGTGTRAYEQYF	TGTGCCAGCAGCTACGGAACCGGGACACGAGCCTACGAGCAGTACTTC
TRBV6-5	NA	TRBJ1-2	NA	CASSPGSTGSYGYTF	TGTGCCAGCAGCCCCGGGTCGACGGGGAGCTATGGCTACACCTTC
TRBV30	TRBD1	TRBJ2-2	NA	CAWSFGQGLTGELFF	TGTGCCTGGAGTTTCGGACAGGGTCTCACCGGGGAGCTGTTTTTT
TRBV19	NA	TRBJ2-4	NA	CAAGLTAKHPIQYF	TGTGCCGCAGGGCTAACGGCCAAACATCCCATTCAGTACTTC
TRBV12-5	NA	TRBJ1-4	many	CASGSDSEKLFF	TGTGCTAGTGGTTCTGACAGCGAAAAACTGTTTTTT